This T cell receptor (beta chain) was captured by sequencing in a study of Ad26.COV2.S vaccination and SARS-CoV-2 variants. Overall study context: The donor belonged to the COV1001 Ad26.COV2.S trial arm. Participants got Ad26.COV2.S intramuscularly, once or twice 56 days apart. Study-level findings and limits: Those who received the vaccine showed greater spike-specific TCR breadth than those given placebo. Considerable breadth of spike-specific CD8+ and CD4+ T cell responses has reportedly been documented following vaccination.

CDR3 length: 12 residues. CDR1 and CDR2 (germline): SQVTM, ANQGSEA. V gave up 3 bases and J gave up 6 bases, with 12 bases separating them. Regarding treatment: some 20 received Ad26.COV2.S at low or high dose, single or two shots; roughly 5 received placebo; per-sample allocation not given. The investigators took samples on day 63 after the first vaccine or placebo injection. Here immunoSEQ multiplex PCR was the method, and the copy in TCRdb shows in-frame clones only, minus some. This repertoire shows about 480,000 clones, about 83% found once; its top ten account for 9.5% to 15%. For this clone: Its antigen is not identified.

This rearrangement joins TRBV29-1 to TRBJ2-7; D might be TRBD1 or TRBD2, each matching 5 bases. The origin of this receptor is a person between 18 and 65 years old who received the Ad26.COV2.S COVID-19 vaccine or a placebo. Sequencing was performed on peripheral blood, taken in a trial of Ad26.COV2.S vaccine versus placebo. Written as DNA, the CDR3 is TGCAGCGTTGAGGGGGTAAGGGGCGAGCAGTACTTC. Amino acids: CSVEGVRGEQYF.